The sequence of this T cell receptor beta chain was determined in a study of identical twins. Every donor was a healthy Caucasian. Via MiXCR, TCRdb re-called the 5' RACE reads, giving one row per CDR3 protein. The profile shows 200,000 or so distinct CDR3 sequences, less than 20% of them singletons. Findings and caveats of the study: Shared out-of-frame alpha sequences (those common to twins) showed excess low generation probability.

This clonotype was picked up a small number of times. Its matching antigen is unknown. These same records also appear under a second study, on T cells expressing NK-cell markers. As that report states: NKG2C+ dominant clonotypes from 5 to 7 donors made up about 1.0-7.5% of CD8+ T cells.

The TCR originated in a woman aged 18-29 years in good health. The specimen sequenced was CD8+ T cells sorted from blood.

CDR3 loop: CASSLSGMGTGELFF. The DNA of the CDR3 is TGTGCCAGCAGCTTGAGCGGGATGGGCACCGGGGAGCTGTTTTTT. The rearrangement joins TRBV5-5 to TRBJ2-2, with 7 nucleotides matching TRBD2. CDR1 and CDR2 (germline): SGHKS, YYEKEE (reference sequence). V gave up 1 base and J gave up 4 bases; unmatched junction bases: 4. The CDR3 is 15 amino acids.